These 11 T cell receptor beta chains were all obtained from the same sample, sequenced in a study of blood T cell repertoires in COVID-19. TCRdb's table, derived via immunoSEQ multiplex PCR, lists solely in-frame clones and lacks some. The sample has around 280,000 clones, around 90% seen once. The sequenced sample was PBMCs or T cells enriched from blood (not recorded which). These receptors all stem from a woman in her late teens or twenties with acute COVID-19.

The chain couples TRBV30 to TRBJ2-3; D possibly corresponds to TRBD1 (6 bases). The CDR3 covers 14 residues. V lost 8 bases, J lost 0 bases, and 15 bases lay in between. Germline lookup yields CDR1 GTSNPN and CDR2 SVGIG (reference sequence). The CDR3 DNA reads TGTGCCCACCGGGACACCGGTAGCACAGATACGCAGTATTTT. It translates to CAHRDTGSTDTQYF.

The V and J genes are TRBV11-2 and TRBJ2-7, with a tentative D call TRBD2 (6 bases). Germline-derived CDR1 and CDR2 are SGHAT and FQNNGV. The V end lost 4 bases, the J end lost 3 bases, and 19 bases lay between the germline ends. The CDR3 sequence is 16 residues long. The CDR3: CASSSPSAGFLYEQYF. CDR3 DNA: TGTGCCAGCAGCTCCCCGTCGGCGGGATTCCTCTACGAGCAGTACTTC. Full variable domain (rest looked up from reference TRBV11-2 and TRBJ2-7): EAGVAQSPRYKIIEKRQSVAFWCNPISGHATLYWYQQILGQGPKLLIQFQNNGVVDDSQLPKDRFSAERLKGVDSTLKIQPAKLEDSAVYLCASSSPSAGFLYEQYFGPGTRLTVT.

The chain carries TRBV7-2 and TRBJ1-1; the D gene is possibly TRBD1 (5 bases). In germline, CDR1 is SGHTA, CDR2 FQGNSA. This CDR3 comprises 16 residues. The V gene lost 2 bases and the J gene lost 0 bases, with 13 bases spanning the gap. The CDR3 DNA is TGTGCCAGCAGCTTATCCCCGACAGCTTTGAACACTGAAGCTTTCTTT. Protein sequence: CASSLSPTALNTEAFF.

The V gene is TRBV29-1, the J gene TRBJ2-1; 10 nucleotides match TRBD1. The length of the CDR3 is 12 residues. Trimming removed 7 bases from V and 6 bases from J; junction bases left unmatched: 3. Germline loops: CDR1 SQVTM, CDR2 ANQGSEA. The CDR3 region is CSAWTGGNEQFF. CDR3 nucleotides: TGCAGCGCTTGGACAGGGGGCAATGAGCAGTTCTTC.

The rearrangement uses TRBV4-1 and TRBJ2-2; D is undetermined. CDR1 MGHRA and CDR2 YSYEKL come from the germline V gene. The CDR3 contains 14 residues. V shed 1 base and J shed 1 base, with 4 bases lying between them. The CDR3, as DNA: TGCGCCAGCAGCCAAGTCAGGAACACCGGGGAGCTGTTTTTT. Protein product: CASSQVRNTGELFF.

The chain has TRBV19 and TRBJ2-7; TRBD1 agrees at 9 bases. The germline V gene encodes CDR1 LNHDA and CDR2 SQIVND (reference sequence). This CDR3 is built from 15 residues. V dropped 6 bases and J dropped 1; count of bases not matched to a gene: 7. The CDR3 spells CASSLQGALSYEQYF. The CDR3 nucleotides are TGTGCCAGTAGCTTACAGGGGGCCTTATCCTACGAGCAGTACTTC.

V and J are TRBV12-3 or TRBV12-4 and TRBJ2-3; D remains ambiguous. V was cut by 5 bases and J by 4 bases, with 10 bases left in between. The length of the CDR3 is 13 residues. CDR3 amino acids: CASSLRGSDTQYF. CDR3 DNA: TGTGCCAGCAGTCTCCGAGGTTCAGATACGCAGTATTTT.

This clone was picked up a small number of times. This chain uses TRBV11-3 with TRBJ2-1; 7 nucleotides agree with TRBD2. CDR1 and CDR2 (germline): SGHNT, YENEEA. The CDR3 contains 14 residues. V trimming: 5 bases; J trimming: 3 bases; junction bases outside the gene matches: 4. CDR3 sequence: CASSPGTNYNEQFF. CDR3 sequence (DNA): TGTGCCAGCAGCCCCGGGACTAACTACAATGAGCAGTTCTTC. Looking up the rest from reference TRBV11-3 and TRBJ2-1 gives the full variable domain: EAGVVQSPRYKIIEKKQPVAFWCNPISGHNTLYWYLQNLGQGPELLIRYENEEAVDDSQLPKDRFSAERLKGVDSTLKIQPAELGDSAVYLCASSPGTNYNEQFFGPGTRLTVL.

V is TRBV27 and J is TRBJ2-2; D gene unclear. Trimming stripped 5 bases from V and 2 bases from J, with 3 bases between. The CDR3 totals 12 residues. The germline V gene encodes CDR1 MNHEY and CDR2 SMNVEV (reference sequence). In DNA, the CDR3 is TGTGCCAGCAGTCCAAACACCGGGGAGCTGTTTTTT. It translates to CASSPNTGELFF.

Ten or more counts support this clone. The chain couples TRBV5-4 to TRBJ2-1, with TRBD2 matching 9 bases. The CDR3 is 17 amino acids. Germline V CDR1 and CDR2: SGHNT, YYREEE (reference sequence). J was trimmed by 0 bases and V by 4 bases; bases with no gene match: 8. The CDR3 protein is CASSGSGSPSSYNEQFF. The CDR3 nucleotides are TGTGCCAGCAGCGGTAGCGGGAGCCCGAGCTCCTACAATGAGCAGTTCTTC. Full variable domain (remainder filled in from reference TRBV5-4 and TRBJ2-1): ETGVTQSPTHLIKTRGQQVTLRCSSQSGHNTVSWYQQALGQGPQFIFQYYREEENGRGNFPPRFSGLQFPNYSSELNVNALELDDSALYLCASSGSGSPSSYNEQFFGPGTRLTVL.

The CDR3 sequence is CASTQDRGVQKLFF. DNA for the CDR3: TGTGCCAGCACCCAGGACAGGGGGGTCCAAAAACTGTTTTTT. The V gene is TRBV6-6, the J gene TRBJ1-4; 10 bases align to TRBD1. Trimming removed 7 bases from V and 9 bases from J; junction bases left unmatched: 8. The CDR3 extends over 14 amino acids. Per the germline V gene, CDR1 is MNHNY and CDR2 is SVGAGI (reference sequence).